The 7 T cell receptor beta chains below were found in one sample sequenced in a study of OX40 agonist ivuxolimab in advanced cancers. Sequencing used immunoSEQ multiplex PCR; TCRdb keeps in-frame clones, though not all of them. The sample yields about 50,000 clones, around nine tenths seen once. This material consisted of CD4+ or CD8+ T cells sorted from blood, taken in a trial of the OX40 agonist ivuxolimab. These receptors were obtained from an adult with an advanced solid tumor such as melanoma, head and neck, liver or kidney cancer.

This rearrangement joins TRBV4-1 to TRBJ1-2; D gene ambiguous. Per germline, CDR1 MGHRA and CDR2 YSYEKL. The CDR3 length is 15 residues. V lost 4 bases and J lost 3, with 15 bases in between. CDR3 sequence reads: CASSLGLLSDYGYTF. In DNA form, the CDR3 reads TGCGCCAGCAGCCTTGGGCTTTTGTCAGACTATGGCTACACCTTC.

The V call is TRBV15, the J call TRBJ1-2, with D unresolved. Germline CDR1 is LNHNV and CDR2 is YYDKDF (reference sequence). The CDR3 contains 12 residues. The ends were cut back, 0 bases at V and 8 bases at J, with 7 bases in the middle. The CDR3 nucleotides are TGTGCCACCAGCAGAGATGGAGTCGGCTACACCTTC. This codes for CATSRDGVGYTF.

The chain joins TRBV2 to TRBJ1-4; D call uncertain. Trimming took 4 bases from V and 7 from J, leaving 13 bases between them. This CDR3 spans 14 amino acids. Germline V lookup: CDR1 SNHLY, CDR2 FYNNEI. CDR3: CASSGEGRSEKLFF. The DNA for the CDR3 is TGTGCCAGCAGTGGCGAGGGAAGAAGTGAAAAACTGTTTTTT.

This clone has only one observation. The genes are TRBV9 and TRBJ2-2; D uncertain. Per the germline V gene, CDR1 is SGDLS and CDR2 is YYNGEE. This CDR3 region has 15 residues. Trimming removed 0 bases from V and 7 bases from J, with 13 bases in between. CDR3 sequence reads: CASSVAGQVGGELFF. The CDR3 bases are TGTGCCAGCAGCGTAGCTGGCCAGGTTGGCGGGGAGCTGTTTTTT.

The chain carries TRBV5-1 and TRBJ2-3; TRBD2 is a possible D gene (5 bases). Trimming shortened V by 4 bases and J by 2 bases, and 8 bases separated the two germline ends. CDR1 and CDR2 from the germline V gene are SGHRS and YFSETQ. The CDR3 extends over 13 amino acids. CDR3 sequence (DNA): TGCGCCAGCAGCGACGGACTCACAGATACGCAGTATTTT. Translating gives CASSDGLTDTQYF.

This chain uses TRBV18 with TRBJ2-6; D gene ambiguous. Trimming removed 2 bases at V and 0 bases at J, with 5 bases between. The CDR3 has 15 amino acids. Germline assignment: CDR1 KGHSH and CDR2 LQKENI. DNA for the CDR3: TGTGCCAGCTCACCAGCCCGCTCTGGGGCCAACGTCCTGACTTTC. This translates into CASSPARSGANVLTF.

The chain recombines TRBV11-2 with TRBJ2-7; D could derive from TRBD1 or TRBD2 (5 bases each). CDR3 length: 15 amino acids. The germline CDR1 and CDR2 sequences are SGHAT and FQNNGV. The V end was cut by 6 bases, the J end by 4 bases, with 19 bases between. The CDR3 here is CASSSYRDRMYEQYF. The DNA for the CDR3 is TGTGCCAGCAGTTCTTATCGGGACCGCATGTACGAGCAGTACTTC.